This passage covers 29 T cell receptor beta chains from one sample sequenced in a study of blood T cell repertoires in COVID-19. The table came from immunoSEQ multiplex PCR; TCRdb's copy has only in-frame clones and leaves some out. The sample consists of fewer than 200,000 clones, under 90% of them appearing once. Material: peripheral blood. These receptors were taken from a human donor in a cohort sampled during active COVID-19.

J is TRBJ1-3 and V is TRBV5-8; 8 bases agree with TRBD1. Germline V gene sequence: CDR1 SGHTS, CDR2 YDEGEE. CDR3 length equals 18 residues. V shed 3 bases and J 0 bases; nucleotides not matched to a gene: 11. The DNA for the CDR3 is TGTGCCAGCAGCTCCCCGGGACAGGAAAGCCCCTCTGGAAACACCATATATTTT. Protein: CASSSPGQESPSGNTIYF. Combining the CDR3 with reference TRBV5-8 and TRBJ1-3 gives the whole variable domain EAGVTQSPTHLIKTRGQQATLRCSPISGHTSVYWYQQALGLGLQFLLWYDEGEERNRGNFPPRFSGRQFPNYSSELNVNALELEDSALYLCASSSPGQESPSGNTIYFGEGSWLTVV.

This sequence joins TRBV19 and TRBJ1-1; D is perhaps TRBD1 (5 bases). V was trimmed by 4 bases and J by 1 base, leaving 7 bases between them. This CDR3 contains 13 residues. Germline V gene data show CDR1 as LNHDA and CDR2 as SQIVND (reference sequence). CDR3 residues: CASSTQGNTEAFF. The DNA of the CDR3 is TGTGCCAGTAGTACTCAGGGGAACACTGAAGCTTTCTTT.

The genes are TRBV10-3 and TRBJ1-1, with 7 positions matching TRBD1. Per the germline V gene, CDR1 is ENHRY and CDR2 is SYGVKD. This CDR3 is 15 amino acids long. V was clipped by 0 bases and J by 5 bases; unmatched bases: 6. Here the CDR3 DNA reads TGTGCCATCAGTGAGTCTTTGCAGGGGGGTACTGAAGCTTTCTTT. As protein: CAISESLQGGTEAFF.

A single count supports this clone. The chain employs TRBV20-1 and TRBJ2-5; 8 bases map to TRBD1. With V trimmed by 3 bases and J by 4 bases, 10 bases remained unmatched. Germline V gene sequence: CDR1 DFQATT, CDR2 SNEGSKA (reference sequence). The CDR3 sequence is 15 residues long. The DNA for the CDR3 is TGCAGTGCTAGTCCCGCGGACAGGGTTTTAGAGACCCAGTACTTC. It encodes CSASPADRVLETQYF.

This clone occurred once. Other DNA sequences in this sample translate to the same CDR3. J is TRBJ2-1 and V is TRBV19, with a possible D match to TRBD2 (7 bases). V shed 7 bases and J shed 3 bases, with 13 bases lying between them. Per the germline V gene, CDR1 is LNHDA and CDR2 is SQIVND (reference sequence). CDR3 length: 14 amino acids. CDR3 region: CASTLGGDYNEQFF. The CDR3 nucleotides read TGTGCCAGTACCCTAGGGGGGGACTACAATGAGCAGTTCTTC.

The gene calls are TRBV30 and TRBJ2-5; the D is unclear. The CDR3 totals 11 residues. Germline values: CDR1 GTSNPN, CDR2 SVGIG (reference sequence). V was clipped by 2 bases and J by 4 bases, with 5 bases between them. Here the CDR3 reads CAWSFGETQYF. CDR3 in DNA: TGTGCCTGGAGTTTCGGAGAGACCCAGTACTTC. Based on the CDR3 plus reference TRBV30 and TRBJ2-5, the full variable domain is SQTIHQWPATLVQPVGSPLSLECTVEGTSNPNLYWYRQAAGRGLQLLFYSVGIGQISSEVPQNLSASRPQDRQFILSSKKLLLSDSGFYLCAWSFGETQYFGPGTRLLVL.

The chain links TRBV21-1 to TRBJ2-1; TRBD2, the table's D call, was not compared with the DNA. TRBV21-1 is a pseudogene. The length of the CDR3 is 17 residues. This CDR3 reads CASSWQKRLAGYNEQFF. The CDR3 region has the DNA TGTGCCAGCAGCTGGCAGAAGAGACTAGCGGGCTACAATGAGCAGTTCTTC.

The J gene is TRBJ2-2, the V gene TRBV6-5; D remains ambiguous. Germline lookup yields CDR1 MNHEY and CDR2 SVGAGI. CDR3 size: 13 residues. The germline V and J ends were trimmed by 6 bases and 0 bases, with 5 bases remaining between them. CDR3 sequence (DNA): TGTGCCAGCAGGGGCACGAACACCGGGGAGCTGTTTTTT. Protein sequence: CASRGTNTGELFF.

J is TRBJ1-4 and V is TRBV30; D might be TRBD1 (6 bases). V dropped 3 bases and J dropped 4 bases, with 12 bases sitting between them. The germline V gene has CDR1 GTSNPN and CDR2 SVGIG (reference sequence). The CDR3 is 14 amino acids. The CDR3 coding sequence is TGTGCCTGGAGAAAGGACAGAGATAATGAAAAACTGTTTTTT. Residues: CAWRKDRDNEKLFF.

The V call is TRBV5-1, the J call TRBJ2-6; 7 bases line up with TRBD1. CDR3 size: 18 residues. V shed 0 bases, J shed 0 bases, and the junction held 6 bases outside the gene matches. The V gene's germline CDR1 is SGHRS and CDR2 YFSETQ. CDR3: CASSLEGTAYSGANVLTF. CDR3 DNA sequence: TGCGCCAGCAGCTTGGAAGGGACAGCCTACTCTGGGGCCAACGTCCTGACTTTC. The full variable domain, rest sourced from reference TRBV5-1 and TRBJ2-6, is KAGVTQTPRYLIKTRGQQVTLSCSPISGHRSVSWYQQTPGQGLQFLFEYFSETQRNKGNFPGRFSGRQFSNSRSEMNVSTLELGDSALYLCASSLEGTAYSGANVLTFGAGSRLTVL.

The chain recombines TRBV5-5 with TRBJ1-4; a weak D match, TRBD1 (5 bases). CDR3 length equals 14 residues. The germline gives CDR1 SGHKS, CDR2 YYEKEE (reference sequence). V was pared by 0 bases and J by 7 bases, with 10 bases between. Written as DNA, the CDR3 is TGTGCCAGCAGCTTGGGGGCCAGGGCTGAAAAACTGTTTTTT. Its protein product is CASSLGARAEKLFF.

This rearrangement joins TRBV11-2 to TRBJ2-1; 9 bases are a match to TRBD2. The germline V gene encodes CDR1 SGHAT and CDR2 FQNNGV. The CDR3 totals 16 residues. V was clipped by 1 base and J by 10 bases; unmatched bases: 11. The CDR3 is CASSLVAGGVSQEQFF. The CDR3 DNA reads TGTGCCAGCAGCTTAGTGGCGGGGGGGGTGTCTCAAGAGCAGTTCTTC.

The V call is TRBV29-1, the J call TRBJ2-7; D not certain. The CDR3 runs 11 residues. The germline V gene has CDR1 SQVTM and CDR2 ANQGSEA. V dropped 5 bases and J dropped 6 bases, with 11 bases sitting between them. The CDR3 sequence: CSVRLGPEQYF. CDR3 bases: TGCAGCGTTAGGCTGGGCCCCGAGCAGTACTTC.

This clone was recorded once. The chain uses TRBV12-3 or TRBV12-4 and TRBJ1-2; TRBD1 agrees at 9 bases. This CDR3 is 12 amino acids long. J lost 10 bases, V lost 5 bases, and 5 bases had no gene match. CDR3 sequence reads: CASSPDRGTYTF. CDR3 DNA sequence: TGTGCCAGCAGTCCAGACAGGGGGACCTACACCTTC.

This clone showed up just once. CDR3 nucleotides: TGCGCCAGCAGCCGTAGCGGGGGGGCCGGCACCGGGGAGCTGTTTTTT. Protein: CASSRSGGAGTGELFF. The chain has TRBV5-1 and TRBJ2-2; 11 nucleotides match TRBD2. The CDR3 totals 16 residues. V shed 4 bases, J shed 4 bases, and the junction held 6 bases outside the gene matches. Germline CDR1 and CDR2: SGHRS and YFSETQ.

The V and J genes are TRBV27 and TRBJ2-7; D perhaps matches TRBD2 (7 bases). The CDR3 has 13 residues. Germline CDR1 is MNHEY and CDR2 is SMNVEV (reference sequence). V lost 2 bases to trimming and J lost 3 bases, with 8 bases between them. CDR3 amino acids: CASSLRGGYEQYF. CDR3 coding DNA: TGTGCCAGCAGTTTAAGGGGGGGCTACGAGCAGTACTTC.

The rearrangement joins TRBV15 to TRBJ1-1, with TRBD1 as a possible D gene (6 bases). The CDR3 totals 15 residues. The ends were cut back, 3 bases at V and 4 bases at J, with 15 bases in the middle. Germline V gives CDR1 LNHNV, CDR2 YYDKDF (reference sequence). The CDR3 region is CATSSDLQGRTEAFF. The CDR3 DNA reads as TGTGCCACCAGCAGCGACCTACAGGGCCGCACTGAAGCTTTCTTT.

The CDR3 loop reads CASGEEETQYF. The CDR3 DNA sequence: TGCGCCAGCGGGGAGGAAGAGACCCAGTACTTC. The chain is built from TRBV4-1 and TRBJ2-5, with D possibly being TRBD2 (6 bases). The ends were cut back, 8 bases at V and 3 bases at J, with 7 bases in the middle. The CDR3 is made up of 11 amino acids. Germline CDR1 and CDR2: MGHRA and YSYEKL.

About this clone: The junction departs from the called germline gene at one end, perhaps through a read error. Distinct nucleotide sequences in the sample also encode this CDR3. This chain links TRBV4-1 with TRBJ2-7, with D maybe TRBD1 (6 bases). The CDR3 runs 13 residues. The germline V gene has CDR1 MGHRA and CDR2 YSYEKL. In nucleotides, the CDR3 is TGCGCCAGCAGCCAACCGGACAGCTACGAGCAGTACTTT. This gives the protein CASSQPDSYEQYF.

The CDR3 here is CAWSDSFNQPQHF. As DNA, the CDR3 is TGTGCCTGGAGTGACTCCTTCAATCAGCCCCAGCATTTT. The gene calls are TRBV30 and TRBJ1-5; no firm D call. This CDR3 comprises 13 residues. In germline, CDR1 is GTSNPN, CDR2 SVGIG (reference sequence). Trimming removed 1 base at V and 3 bases at J, with 7 bases between.

The chain is built from TRBV9 and TRBJ2-1, with 9 bases that match TRBD1. The germline V gene encodes CDR1 SGDLS and CDR2 YYNGEE. The CDR3 loop spans 14 amino acids. The ends lost 6 bases at V and 7 bases at J; junction bases unmatched: 8. The CDR3 bases are TGTGCCAGCACCCCCGGACAGGGGCGAAATGAGCAGTTCTTC. It encodes CASTPGQGRNEQFF.

The chain recombines TRBV5-6 with TRBJ1-2; D remains unclear. CDR3 length: 15 residues. CDR1 and CDR2 (germline): SGHDT, YYEEEE. Trimming shortened V by 1 base and J by 1 base, and 11 bases separated the two germline ends. The CDR3 is CASSLFGDVNYGYTF. The CDR3, as DNA: TGTGCCAGCAGCTTGTTCGGAGACGTTAACTATGGCTACACCTTC.

This rearrangement joins TRBV5-6 to TRBJ2-7; the match to TRBD2 covers 10 bases. The J segment lost 4 bases and the V segment lost 5 bases, leaving 6 bases of the junction unmatched. The germline gives CDR1 SGHDT, CDR2 YYEEEE. The CDR3 loop spans 14 amino acids. The CDR3, as DNA: TGTGCCAGCAGTTGGGGACTAGCGACTTACGAGCAGTACTTC. This sequence encodes CASSWGLATYEQYF. Full variable domain (remainder filled in from reference TRBV5-6 and TRBJ2-7): DAGVTQSPTHLIKTRGQQVTLRCSPKSGHDTVSWYQQALGQGPQFIFQYYEEEERQRGNFPDRFSGHQFPNYSSELNVNALLLGDSALYLCASSWGLATYEQYFGPGTRLTVT.

The chain joins TRBV9 to TRBJ1-3; D possibly corresponds to TRBD1 (5 bases). This CDR3 contains 11 residues. Germline lookup yields CDR1 SGDLS and CDR2 YYNGEE. Trimming removed 7 bases from V and 8 bases from J, with 10 bases in between. The CDR3 is CASGAGYTIYF. Here the CDR3 DNA reads TGTGCCAGCGGGGCCGGGTACACCATATATTTT.

A few counts support this clone. This CDR3 reads CASSLLTGYSGELFF. CDR3 in DNA: TGTGCCAGCAGCTTGCTGACAGGGTATTCCGGGGAGCTGTTTTTT. The genes are TRBV5-8 and TRBJ2-2; 7 nucleotides line up with TRBD1. Germline V gene data show CDR1 as SGHTS and CDR2 as YDEGEE. CDR3 size: 15 residues. V dropped 1 base and J dropped 6; count of bases not matched to a gene: 6.

The chain couples TRBV5-1 to TRBJ1-1, with D possibly TRBD1 on 5 matching bases. Trimming took 4 bases from V and 5 from J, leaving 15 bases between them. Germline values: CDR1 SGHRS, CDR2 YFSETQ. The CDR3 extends over 14 amino acids. The DNA of the CDR3 is TGCGCCAGCAGCATTGACAGCGCGGGGACTGAAGCTTTCTTT. It yields the protein CASSIDSAGTEAFF.

The chain combines TRBV6-2 or TRBV6-3 with TRBJ2-7, with D unresolved. The CDR3 has 13 residues. V was pared by 3 bases and J by 3 bases, with 9 bases between. In germline, CDR1 is MNHEY, CDR2 SVGEGT. This CDR3 is CASSYASYYEQYF. CDR3 DNA: TGTGCCAGCAGTTATGCCAGTTACTACGAGCAGTACTTC.

This chain uses TRBV25-1 with TRBJ2-6; no clear D. V was cut by 0 bases and J by 1 base, with 7 bases left in between. The CDR3 runs 16 residues. Germline CDR1 MGHDK, CDR2 SYGVNS. CDR3 DNA sequence: TGTGCCAGCAGTGAATATCGAGCGTCTGGGGCCAACGTCCTGACTTTC. Protein: CASSEYRASGANVLTF. Full variable domain (remainder filled in from reference TRBV25-1 and TRBJ2-6): EADIYQTPRYLVIGTGKKITLECSQTMGHDKMYWYQQDPGMELHLIHYSYGVNSTEKGDLSSESTVSRIRTEHFPLTLESARPSHTSQYLCASSEYRASGANVLTFGAGSRLTVL.

This chain's CDR3 is CASSLRLWDTGLGPNTEAFF. The CDR3 bases are TGTGCCAGCAGCTTAAGGCTTTGGGACACAGGGCTCGGTCCGAACACTGAAGCTTTCTTT. V and J are TRBV7-6 and TRBJ1-1, with a weak D call TRBD1 (6 bases). Trimming cost V 2 bases and J 1 base, with 26 bases left between them. The CDR3 length is 20 residues. Germline CDR1 and CDR2: SGHVS and FNYEAQ.